This T cell receptor (beta chain) was sequenced in a study of T cells after yellow fever vaccination. Study overall: Preparing low-cell-number fractions relied on SMART-Seq v4 Ultra Low Input.

V was pared by 1 base and J by 7 bases, with 14 bases of the junction left unmatched. The CDR3 runs to 19 residues. Germline CDR1 KGHDR, CDR2 SFDVKD. With respect to this clonotype: The antigen is undetermined.

The study, taken as a whole, reports: There was a small share of clonotypes that showed up in both the CD4 and CD8 compartments.

For TCR, cDNA came from 5'RACE template switching, which added a universal primer site and UMIs. TCRdb ran MiXCR on the 5' RACE reads and lists one entry per CDR3 protein. The sample records 300,000 to 400,000 distinct CDR3 sequences, under 7.5% being singletons. The sequences come from PBMCs, collected 5 days after the yellow fever booster vaccination. The rearrangement links TRBV24-1 to TRBJ2-1; 11 nucleotides agree with TRBD2. The TCR sequence derives from a man under 40 who received the YFV17D yellow fever vaccine. CDR3 residues: CATSDFKGELAGVWNEQFF. Written as DNA, the CDR3 is TGTGCCACCAGTGATTTTAAAGGCGAACTAGCGGGAGTTTGGAATGAGCAGTTCTTC.